Each of the 8 T cell receptor beta chains below was sequenced from the same sample in a study of shared clonotypes between healthy human individuals. TCRdb's copy holds only in-frame clones and misses some; the assay was immunoSEQ multiplex PCR. There are over 400,000 clones in the sample; roughly 80% occur only once, and roughly 13% lies in the top ten. The sequenced material came from PBMCs. These receptors were obtained from a woman in her 40s in good health. Some clones in this sample may be carry-over from other donors' samples.

To note about this clone: An end of the junction differs from the germline gene, which may be a read error. The chain has TRBV5-1 and TRBJ2-1; D not certain. This CDR3 region has 13 residues. Per the germline V gene, CDR1 is SGHRS and CDR2 is YFSETQ. The CDR3 protein is CASSFDSNNEQFF. In DNA form, the CDR3 reads TGCGCCAGCAGCTTCGACTCCAACAATGAGCAGTTCTTC.

The V call is TRBV10-2, the J call TRBJ1-1; TRBD1 agrees at 8 bases. The CDR3 runs to 14 residues. Germline CDR1 WSHSY, CDR2 SAAADI. The V segment lost 5 bases and the J segment 7 bases; nucleotides outside the gene matches: 9. CDR3 sequence: CASSPQGGPLEAFF. Written as DNA, the CDR3 is TGCGCCAGCAGTCCACAGGGGGGCCCTCTTGAAGCTTTCTTT.

The chain has TRBV6-5 and TRBJ2-3; D possibly corresponds to TRBD1 (5 bases). With 6 bases removed from V and 9 bases from J, the gap between germline ends came to 13 bases. This CDR3 is 12 amino acids long. The germline V gene encodes CDR1 MNHEY and CDR2 SVGAGI. Here the CDR3 DNA reads TGTGCCAGCAGCCAGGGCTTTTTCACGCAGTATTTT. Translating it yields CASSQGFFTQYF.

V gene TRBV19 combines with J gene TRBJ2-7; 7 bases align to TRBD1. Trimming removed 10 bases from V and 0 bases from J; junction bases left unmatched: 3. CDR3 size: 12 residues. Germline CDR1 and CDR2: LNHDA and SQIVND (reference sequence). The DNA of the CDR3 is TGTGCCACCCGGGACAGCTCCTACGAGCAGTACTTC. Residues: CATRDSSYEQYF.

The J gene is TRBJ2-7, the V gene TRBV6-1, with TRBD1 identical over 9 bases. Trimming took 9 bases from V and 4 from J; bases not matched to a gene: 10. Germline assignment: CDR1 MNHNS and CDR2 SASEGT. The CDR3 is 14 residues long. CDR3 DNA sequence: TGTGCCAGTGTTCCCGGGACAGGGAAGTACGAGCAGTACTTC. Its translation is CASVPGTGKYEQYF.

The chain carries TRBV5-1 and TRBJ2-2, with a weak D call TRBD1 (6 bases). With 2 bases removed from V and 5 bases from J, the gap between germline ends came to 13 bases. CDR1 is SGHRS and CDR2 is YFSETQ in the germline V gene. The CDR3 is 15 amino acids. In DNA, the CDR3 is TGCGCCAGCAGCTTAGAGGGGGAAGGGACCGGGGAGCTGTTTTTT. Its protein product is CASSLEGEGTGELFF.

The rearrangement links TRBV4-2 to TRBJ2-1, with D possibly matching TRBD2 (6 bases). V lost 5 bases and J 10 bases, leaving 15 bases between the germline ends. Germline CDR1 is LGHNA and CDR2 is YNFKEQ. This CDR3 is built from 13 residues. In DNA, the CDR3 is TGTGCCAGCAGCGGGGACGGGGGAAGGGAGCAGTTCTTC. Translation gives CASSGDGGREQFF.

Concerning this clone: It is likely a read error: a sequence one base away is far more abundant. No conserved phenylalanine or tryptophan ends this CDR3, so it is likely a read error. V is TRBV7-2 and J is TRBJ2-7, with TRBD2 matching over 12 bases. V shed 5 bases and J 2 bases; nucleotides not matched to a gene: 4. This CDR3 contains 15 residues. Germline V gene sequence: CDR1 SGHTA, CDR2 FQGNSA. This CDR3 is CASSPRTSGTYEQYL. Written as DNA, the CDR3 is TGTGCCAGCAGCCCCCGGACTAGCGGGACCTACGAGCAGTACCTC.